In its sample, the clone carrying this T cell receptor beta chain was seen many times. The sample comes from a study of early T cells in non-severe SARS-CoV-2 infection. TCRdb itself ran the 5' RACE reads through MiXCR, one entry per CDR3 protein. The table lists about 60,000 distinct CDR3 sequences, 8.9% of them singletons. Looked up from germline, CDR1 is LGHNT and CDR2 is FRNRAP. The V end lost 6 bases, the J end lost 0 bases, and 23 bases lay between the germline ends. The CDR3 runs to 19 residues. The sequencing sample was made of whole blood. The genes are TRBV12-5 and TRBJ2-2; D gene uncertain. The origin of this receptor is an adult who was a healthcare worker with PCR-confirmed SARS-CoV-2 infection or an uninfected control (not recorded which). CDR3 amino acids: CASGPLILDWSTNTGELFF. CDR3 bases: TGTGCTAGTGGCCCTCTTATCTTGGATTGGAGTACGAACACCGGGGAGCTGTTTTTT.